A selection of T cell receptor beta chains follows, all from one sample in a study of blood T cells in healthy people across ages. TCRdb ran MiXCR on the 5' RACE reads and lists one entry per CDR3 protein. This table has 800,000 to 1,300,000 distinct CDR3 sequences, approximately 25% appearing once. Separately, the same data were catalogued under a study of T cells of mothers and their children.

Specimen: blood. Source of these receptors: a girl aged 2 to 9 in good health. Both conserved end residues are part of each CDR3. The D gene is left open where the match is weak. Clone size is not always given. Where it is, it says once, few, many or a class for expanded clones.

J,size,V,D,CDR3,DNA
TRBJ2-1,few,TRBV5-1,TRBD2,CASSLGYGTSDINEQFF,TGCGCCAGCAGCTTGGGGTACGGGACTAGCGATATAAATGAGCAGTTCTTC
TRBJ2-3,few,TRBV28,NA,CASRGTSSTDTQYF,TGTGCCAGCAGAGGAACTTCTAGCACAGATACGCAGTATTTT
TRBJ1-1,NA,TRBV25-1,TRBD1,CASSSRDRDPRGHF,TGTGCCAGCTCATCCCGGGACAGGGATCCCCGTGGACATTTT
TRBJ2-5,NA,TRBV12-3/TRBV12-4,NA,CASSSDRGFQETQYF,TGTGCCAGCAGTTCGGACCGGGGGTTTCAAGAGACCCAGTACTTC
TRBJ2-7,few,TRBV18,NA,CASSPSMDTGYEQYF,TGTGCCAGCTCACCCAGCATGGACACGGGATACGAGCAGTACTTC
TRBJ2-3,NA,TRBV7-2,NA,CASSLGTELTDTQYF,TGTGCCAGCAGCTTAGGGACGGAACTCACAGATACGCAGTATTTT
TRBJ1-2,NA,TRBV6-6,NA,CASSYVDGYGYTF,TGTGCCAGCAGTTACGTCGACGGCTATGGCTACACCTTC
TRBJ2-7,NA,TRBV6-5,TRBD2,CASSYERETYEQYF,TGTGCCAGCAGTTACGAGCGGGAGACCTACGAGCAGTACTTC
TRBJ2-1,NA,TRBV11-1,TRBD1,CASSSTGVGTGVYNEQFF,TGTGCCAGCAGCTCCACGGGAGTCGGGACAGGGGTCTACAATGAGCAGTTCTTC
TRBJ2-5,NA,TRBV3-1,NA,CASSQPDSSEGTQYF,TGTGCCAGCAGCCAACCTGATTCCTCAGAAGGGACCCAGTACTTC
TRBJ2-1,NA,TRBV7-9,TRBD2,CARSVGEGEQFF,TGTGCCAGATCGGTGGGGGAGGGCGAGCAGTTCTTC
TRBJ2-7,NA,TRBV4-3,NA,CASSQLLDLSSYEQYF,TGCGCCAGCAGCCAACTCCTGGACCTGAGCTCCTACGAGCAGTACTTC
TRBJ2-5,NA,TRBV6-6,NA,CASSSHLYGGETQYF,TGTGCCAGCAGTTCCCATCTCTATGGAGGAGAGACCCAGTACTTC
TRBJ1-1,NA,TRBV20-1,NA,CSASDTVGFMNTEAFF,TGCAGTGCTAGTGACACGGTGGGATTCATGAACACTGAAGCTTTCTTT
TRBJ2-2,few,TRBV20-1,TRBD2,CSARASGIPGELFF,TGCAGTGCTAGGGCTAGCGGGATTCCCGGGGAGCTGTTTTTT
TRBJ2-7,NA,TRBV29-1,NA,CSVETDVYEQYF,TGCAGCGTTGAGACAGATGTCTACGAGCAGTACTTC
TRBJ1-4,few,TRBV4-3,NA,CASSQGLGEKLFF,TGCGCTAGCAGCCAGGGTCTTGGGGAAAAACTGTTTTTT